Below, one T cell receptor beta chain is given with its context. This CDR3 comprises 16 residues. From germline, CDR1 is SGHDN and CDR2 FVKESK. The germline V and J ends were trimmed by 1 base and 4 bases, with 16 bases remaining between them. This sample was taken from a study of blood T cell repertoires in COVID-19. Study-wide context: Acute and convalescent COVID-19 samples came from the United States, Italy and Spain. PBMCs, B-cell-depleted T cells, or T cells provided the cDNA or gDNA that made up the material.

Patients in Seattle were enrolled during active infection, then followed longitudinally. In the original analysis: Reference gene primer amplification in the assay estimated nucleated cell counts. Sequenced by immunoSEQ multiplex PCR; TCRdb stores in-frame clones only, minus some. The V and J calls and clone size are taken from that table; D and trimming were inferred from the DNA. In the table there are some 200,000 clones, around 94% of which are singletons. The clonotype originates from a man aged 25 to 40 with COVID-19, enrolled during active disease. The sample taken for sequencing was peripheral blood. The chain has TRBV14 and TRBJ1-2, with D hard to call. The CDR3 loop is CASSQGRSGALYGYTF. In DNA, the CDR3 is TGTGCCAGCAGCCAAGGTCGGTCGGGAGCTCTCTATGGCTACACCTTC.